Listed here is a single TCR beta chain. Antigen: not known. The germline V gene has CDR1 SGHRS and CDR2 YFSETQ. The CDR3 contains 16 residues. J was trimmed by 3 bases and V by 1 base; bases with no gene match: 5. The data are from a study of shared clonotypes between healthy human individuals. Study summary: The plates for each donor numbered three CD4 naive, three CD4 memory, two CD8 naive and one CD8 memory.

Broader study findings: On the whole, naive subsets had larger estimated richness than memory subsets had. Among non-shared clonotypes, generation probabilities were lower than among those shared by all four donors. The small donor group covered limited genetic and exposure diversity.

The assay was immunoSEQ multiplex PCR, and TCRdb's table has in-frame clones only and misses some. The data hold over a million clones, with roughly 70% observed a single time. The chain is built from TRBV5-1 and TRBJ2-1, with TRBD2 matching over 9 bases. The sample comprised memory CD4+ T cells sorted from blood. Subset noted: CD45RA-negative fraction. This TCR came from a young man in good health. CDR3 amino acids: CASSLTNSGGYNEQFF. The CDR3 bases are TGCGCCAGCAGCTTGACAAATAGCGGGGGCTACAATGAGCAGTTCTTC.